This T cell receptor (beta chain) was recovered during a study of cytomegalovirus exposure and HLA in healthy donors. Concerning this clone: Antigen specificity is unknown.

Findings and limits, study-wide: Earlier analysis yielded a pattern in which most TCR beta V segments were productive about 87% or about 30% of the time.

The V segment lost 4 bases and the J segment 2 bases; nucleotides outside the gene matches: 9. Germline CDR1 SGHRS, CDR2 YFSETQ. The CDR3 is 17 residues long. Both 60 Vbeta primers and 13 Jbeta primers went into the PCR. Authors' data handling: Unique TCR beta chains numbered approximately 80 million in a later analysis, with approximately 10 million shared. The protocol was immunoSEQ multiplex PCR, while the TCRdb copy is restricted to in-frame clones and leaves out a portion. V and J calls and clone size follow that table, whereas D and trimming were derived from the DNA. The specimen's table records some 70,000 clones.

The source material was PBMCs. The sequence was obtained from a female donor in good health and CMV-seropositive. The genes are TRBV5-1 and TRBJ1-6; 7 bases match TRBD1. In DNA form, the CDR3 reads TGCGCCAGCAGCCTCCGACAGGGAAGCACCTATAATTCACCCCTCCACTTT. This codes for CASSLRQGSTYNSPLHF. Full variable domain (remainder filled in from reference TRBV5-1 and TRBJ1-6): KAGVTQTPRYLIKTRGQQVTLSCSPISGHRSVSWYQQTPGQGLQFLFEYFSETQRNKGNFPGRFSGRQFSNSRSEMNVSTLELGDSALYLCASSLRQGSTYNSPLHFGNGTRLTVT.